This T cell receptor beta chain is from a study of identifying expanded T cells in peripheral blood (dated by TCRdb to about 2019). At the level of the whole study: Four technical replicates, made by sequencing separate aliquots from the same pool of genomic DNA, were compared pairwise.

Note on this clone: The clone's antigen remains unknown. Per-base qualities were not stored, and no clone one base away is much larger.

TCRbeta CDR3 regions were profiled with the immunoSEQ Assay using bias-controlled multiplex PCR amplification of genomic DNA. The original pipeline was this. The absolute abundance of each unique TCRbeta CDR3 region was quantified after sequences were collapsed and filtered. Differential abundance was tested with two models: a binomial (Fisher-equivalent) model and a beta-binomial model that adds time-dependent variance fitted from healthy donors. Clones with fewer than 5 combined templates were removed, and a clone was called differentially abundant if the clone's Benjamini-Hochberg FDR was below 0.01. Using the form v = (b*log(k)+a)^2, the beta-binomial variance was modeled as a function of the total template count across the two samples. Imported from immuneACCESS, the table was reduced by TCRdb to in-frame sequences with V and J called. These copies leave out some clones; in studies compared against another copy, an unresolved V gene accounts for under half, and the cause of the remainder is not known. Clonal size and the V and J genes are those of that table, whereas D and trimming came from the DNA. The sample table contains more than 90,000 clones; only one count was recorded for around 90% of them. The ten largest make up about a sixth of the sample.

Findings and caveats that apply to the study as a whole: Both the number of clones called differentially abundant and the false-positive rate were significantly reduced by the beta-binomial model across all healthy-donor time intervals. The authors expected biological variance in healthy repertoires might increase further over much longer intervals such as months to years. The binomial model flagged around 1.1 differentially abundant clones between technical replicates, compared with 15 to 17 over approximately 2 weeks and 19 over roughly 4 weeks. In all healthy donors, the variance in clone template counts between samples taken 2 to 3 weeks apart rose significantly as total template count increased.

No immune events such as infections were documented for the healthy donors during the collection period. Time-dependent variance in a beta-binomial model of T-cell clone differential abundance was calibrated using healthy-donor blood repertoires as a training cohort. The training cohort comprised approximately ten healthy donors, 3 female and 7 male. An age range of about 25 to 64 years, with an average of 43 years, was recorded for the donors. Whole blood, obtained from a commercial supplier, was collected from each healthy donor at three time points spaced roughly 2 weeks apart. For immunosequencing, genomic DNA was extracted from unsorted whole blood. This clonotype originated in a person aged 18-70 years in good health. Sequenced: blood.

The CDR3 loop reads CASSPDSQETQYF. The DNA reads TGTGCCAGCTCACCTGACAGCCAAGAGACCCAGTACTTC. The sequence joins TRBV18 to TRBJ2-5; a tentative D call is TRBD1 (5 bases match). CDR1 and CDR2 were assigned from the germline V gene as KGHSH and LQKENI. V lost 3 bases and J lost 1 base; the stretch between them is 6 bases long. Spanning cysteine to phenylalanine, the CDR3 consists of 13 amino acids. The sequence is cut down to CDR3 DNA, 39 bases in frame from base 1.